Below, 11 T cell receptor beta chains from the same sample are listed, as sequenced in a study of sequential checkpoint blockade in melanoma. Using immunoSEQ multiplex PCR, the repertoire was profiled, and TCRdb retains in-frame clones only, with some absent. The data show under 20,000 clones, with 80% seen just once and about 11% held by the top ten. Specified treatment: randomized to nivolumab then ipilimumab (arm A) or the reverse (arm B). The sample here was CD8+ T cells sorted from blood (inferred from file names), taken from a patient given nivolumab and ipilimumab in sequence. These TCRs come from a human donor with melanoma.

This sequence joins TRBV7-9 and TRBJ1-1, with no clear D. The germline V gene encodes CDR1 SEHNR and CDR2 FQNEAQ (reference sequence). Trimming took off 1 base at V and 1 base at J, with 7 bases between the two ends. The CDR3 consists of 14 residues. CDR3 nucleotide sequence: TGTGCCAGCAGCTTAGAGGCGGAGAACACTGAAGCTTTCTTT. Amino acid sequence: CASSLEAENTEAFF.

This chain joins TRBV30 and TRBJ1-5; possible D gene TRBD1, 6 bases. V lost 2 bases and J 4 bases, leaving 9 bases between the germline ends. The CDR3 consists of 13 residues. Germline CDR1 GTSNPN, CDR2 SVGIG (reference sequence). DNA of the CDR3: TGTGCCTGGAGTCCACAGGGTAATCAGCCCCAGCATTTT. Its protein product is CAWSPQGNQPQHF.

J is TRBJ1-1 and V is TRBV4-1; TRBD1 agrees at 8 bases. Unmatched junction bases numbered 9, after V lost 9 bases and J lost 0 bases. Germline V lookup: CDR1 MGHRA, CDR2 YSYEKL. The CDR3 is made up of 15 amino acids. The CDR3 loop reads CASTDRGYMNTEAFF. As DNA, the CDR3 is TGCGCCAGTACTGACAGGGGCTATATGAACACTGAAGCTTTCTTT.

The V call is TRBV5-1, the J call TRBJ2-7, with D perhaps matching TRBD1 (5 bases). Trimming took off 6 bases at V and 2 bases at J, with 6 bases between the two ends. CDR1 is SGHRS and CDR2 is YFSETQ in the germline V gene. CDR3 size: 11 residues. CDR3 residues: CASTDTYEQYF. CDR3 nucleotide sequence: TGCGCCAGCACGGACACCTACGAGCAGTACTTC.

The V call is TRBV9, the J call TRBJ1-5; no firm D call. Per germline, CDR1 SGDLS and CDR2 YYNGEE. The V gene lost 0 bases and the J gene lost 4 bases, with 11 bases spanning the gap. This CDR3 spans 15 amino acids. CDR3 in amino acids: CASSVDGRENQPQHF. The CDR3 DNA sequence: TGTGCCAGCAGCGTAGATGGGAGGGAGAATCAGCCCCAGCATTTT.

CDR3 in DNA: TGTGCCAGCACTCATGGACAGGGGAGGTTTGGTCTCGGGGAAAAACTGTTTTTT. Translating gives CASTHGQGRFGLGEKLFF. V and J are TRBV28 and TRBJ1-4; 9 positions match TRBD1. Looked up from germline, CDR1 is MDHEN and CDR2 is SYDVKM. The CDR3 runs to 18 residues. Unmatched junction bases numbered 20, after V lost 7 bases and J lost 8 bases.

V is TRBV7-9 and J is TRBJ2-7, with 8 bases matching TRBD2. The length of the CDR3 is 14 residues. The V and J ends lost 1 base and 3 bases, in that order; junction bases with no gene match: 2. Germline lookup yields CDR1 SEHNR and CDR2 FQNEAQ (reference sequence). CDR3 nucleotide sequence: TGTGCCAGCAGCTTAGTTGCGGGGGGCTACGAGCAGTACTTC. It yields the protein CASSLVAGGYEQYF.

CDR3 nucleotide sequence: TGTGCCAGCAGTTTGGGGCGCAGGGGGCTCCGGGGTGAAGCTTTCTTT. Its translation: CASSLGRRGLRGEAFF. The genes are TRBV27 and TRBJ1-1, with 8 bases matching TRBD1. V trimming: 3 bases; J trimming: 7 bases; junction bases outside the gene matches: 13. Germline CDR1 and CDR2: MNHEY and SMNVEV (reference sequence). This CDR3 comprises 16 residues.

The chain couples TRBV5-4 to TRBJ1-2; 8 bases map to TRBD1. Unmatched junction bases numbered 12, after V lost 0 bases and J lost 8 bases. CDR1 SGHNT and CDR2 YYREEE come from the germline V gene (reference sequence). CDR3 length: 16 residues. Here the CDR3 reads CASSLGQGAYPGGYTF. The CDR3 nucleotides are TGTGCCAGCAGCTTGGGGCAGGGGGCGTACCCCGGCGGCTACACCTTC.

The chain combines TRBV6-5 with TRBJ1-1, with D tentatively TRBD1 (6 bases). V lost 5 bases and J lost 1, with 14 bases in between. CDR3 length equals 15 residues. Germline V gene sequence: CDR1 MNHEY, CDR2 SVGAGI. The CDR3 is CASSVPGTPNTEAFF. DNA of the CDR3: TGTGCCAGCAGTGTTCCCGGGACACCGAACACTGAAGCTTTCTTT.

The gene calls are TRBV4-1 and TRBJ2-7; D is undetermined. V lost 4 bases to trimming and J lost 0 bases, with 10 bases between them. This CDR3 is 14 amino acids long. Germline CDR1 and CDR2: MGHRA and YSYEKL. The chain's CDR3 is CASSPSEDSYEQYF. The CDR3 DNA is TGCGCCAGCAGCCCGAGCGAGGACTCCTACGAGCAGTACTTC.